The following is a T cell receptor beta chain sequence with its context. What it recognizes is unknown. The TCR alpha and TCR beta cDNA libraries, bearing sample barcodes and UMIs, were generated by 5'RACE using constant-segment primers. TCRdb redid the calling of the 5' RACE reads with MiXCR, one entry per CDR3 protein. The profile shows roughly 400,000 distinct CDR3 sequences, 20% to 25% of them singletons. This entry belongs to a study of T-cell memory formation after mild COVID-19. Whole-study results and caveats: Contracting CD4+ clones were located mainly in CM and EM, and CD8+ clones in EMRA. Second-wave clones reaching peak frequency on day 37 lacked confirmed SARS-CoV-2 specificity. Contracting clones, day 15 to 85, had balanced CD4/CD8, and later expanders favored CD4+.

The CDR3 length is 13 residues. Germline V lookup: CDR1 DFQATT, CDR2 SNEGSKA (reference sequence). The ends were cut back, 5 bases at V and 7 bases at J, with 14 bases in the middle. J is TRBJ1-4 and V is TRBV20-1; weak D call: TRBD1 (6 bases). The material sequenced was PBMCs or a T cell subset sorted from them (not recorded which). The clonotype originates from an adult woman who had mild COVID-19 (a few samples of this study predate the infection). Cell type and time point are not known. CDR3 DNA: TGCAGTGCTGGGGGGGGGCGCGGTGAAAAACTGTTTTTT. It specifies CSAGGGRGEKLFF.